The T cell receptor beta chain under discussion was sequenced for a study of cytomegalovirus exposure and HLA in healthy donors. As to this clone: Its antigen is not known.

This PCR relied on a set of 60 Vbeta primers and 13 Jbeta primers. In the source study's methods: Unique TCR beta chains totaled roughly 81 million in a later count, with approximately 10 million of them shared. Profiling relied on immunoSEQ multiplex PCR, and the TCRdb table lists in-frame clones only, not all of them. That table supplies the V and J calls and clone size; D and trimming were determined from the DNA. This table holds under 200,000 clones, about four fifths found once. Findings and limits, study-wide: Later on, an analysis tied around 17,000 TCR beta sequences to HLA alleles at 0.05 false discovery rate. A later analysis reportedly identified an Asian-associated ancestry cluster as carrying fewer N-insertions than the approximately 730-donor mean.

This sequence originates from a woman younger than 35 in good health and CMV-seronegative. The sample was PBMCs.

The CDR3, as DNA: TGTGCCAGCAGGTGGACAGGGACCTACGAGCAGTACGTC. The encoded protein is CASRWTGTYEQYV. This chain connects TRBV6-5 to TRBJ2-7, with 8 nucleotides matching TRBD1. The germline V gene has CDR1 MNHEY and CDR2 SVGAGI. J gave up 2 bases and V 6 bases, and 3 bases lay outside the gene matches. CDR3 length: 13 amino acids.